This T cell receptor beta chain originates from a study of T cells after yellow fever vaccination. Turning to the study itself: The authors prepared low-cell-number fractions using SMART-Seq v4 Ultra Low Input. General study results and limits: Booster sampling recovered most clones from primary vaccination (96% CD4, approximately 90% CD8). A weaker secondary response peaked on day 5, the primary on day 15.

Template switching by 5'RACE produced TCR cDNA, adding a universal primer site and UMIs. TCRdb passed the 5' RACE reads through MiXCR, listing each CDR3 protein once. This table holds more than 90,000 distinct CDR3 sequences, approximately 8.4% found once. V lost 5 bases and J lost 7, with 24 bases in between. CDR3 length equals 17 residues. Germline CDR1 reads MNHEY; CDR2 reads SVGEGT. A remark on this clonotype: Its antigen remains unknown.

The receptor's source is a man aged 25-40 years who received the YFV17D yellow fever vaccine. The V gene is TRBV6-2 or TRBV6-3, the J gene TRBJ2-1; D is undetermined. Sequencing was performed on CD8+ T cells sorted from PBMCs, taken 45 days after the yellow fever booster vaccination. CDR3 in amino acids: CASSHYPGENPRNEQFF. The DNA of the CDR3 is TGTGCCAGCAGTCACTATCCTGGGGAAAATCCCCGAAATGAGCAGTTCTTC.